This T cell receptor beta chain was profiled in a study of CD8 T cells in ankylosing spondylitis. Regarding the study as a whole: Before this, some motif variants had been reported in reactive arthritis synovial fluid and blood. Those disease-linked clones were CD8+; they were also relatively rare in peripheral blood.

This clonotype was seen a single time. Its antigen is as yet unknown. Making the TCR beta libraries involved quantitative 5'-RACE with molecular barcodes. TCRdb redid the calling of the 5' RACE reads with MiXCR, one entry per CDR3 protein. The sample consists of 250,000 to 350,000 distinct CDR3 sequences, less than 25% of them appearing once. This CDR3 has 13 residues. Germline assignment: CDR1 SEHNR and CDR2 FQNEAQ (reference sequence). V shed 6 bases and J 3 bases; nucleotides not matched to a gene: 4. The receptor comes from a female donor with ankylosing spondylitis or in good health (not recorded which). Source material: blood, either unsorted or a sorted T cell fraction (not recorded which). The chain has TRBV7-9 and TRBJ1-2; 7 nucleotides match TRBD1. In DNA, the CDR3 is TGTGCCAGCAGGCCCGGGACAGACTATGGCTACACCTTC. Its protein product is CASRPGTDYGYTF. The whole variable domain, remainder taken from reference TRBV7-9 and TRBJ1-2, is DTGVSQNPRHKITKRGQNVTFRCDPISEHNRLYWYRQTLGQGPEFLTYFQNEAQLEKSRLLSDRFSAERPKGSFSTLEIQRTEQGDSAMYLCASRPGTDYGYTFGSGTRLTVV.